The source of this T cell receptor (beta chain) is a study of spatial heterogeneity in lung cancer (dated by TCRdb to about 2019). As for the study more broadly: More beta-chain than alpha-chain transcripts were consistently detected, likely reflecting higher beta-chain transcript abundance. In the raw uncorrected reads, each unique combination of TCR and UMI appeared more than ten times on average. In non-small cell lung cancer, the study made a quantitative comparison of TCR alpha and beta repertoires among multiple tumor regions, matched nontumor lung and blood. Nonsynonymous mutation counts, determined by whole-exome sequencing of tumor tissue, were related to features of the TCR repertoire. Both alpha and beta chains were TCR-sequenced in samples taken at surgery, namely 220 tumor regions, more than 62 matched nontumor lung samples and some 53 PBMC samples. Summary of the overall study and its limitations: Confirming at a functional level the hypothesis that regional TCRs recognize regional mutations was considered to require additional single-cell paired TCR alpha and beta sequencing.

The V and J ends are trimmed by 2 bases and 5 bases, leaving 7 bases between them. In the germline V gene, CDR1 corresponds to MNHEY and CDR2 to SVGAGI. Including cysteine and phenylalanine, the CDR3 has 13 amino acids. CDR3 DNA only is kept here, 39 bases in frame from base 1. This specimen's time point label, per the study, means: sample taken at primary tumor resection. Samples were obtained from approximately 72 patients with early-stage, untreated non-small cell lung cancer from the lung TRACERx cohort. For TCR sequencing, whole RNA was extracted from tumor and nontumor lung tissue, or from cryopreserved PBMC samples, and no cell sorting was done. A patient was chosen for TCR sequencing only when enough RNA was available from at least two tumor regions. Tumor and adjacent nontumor lung specimens were reviewed by a lung pathologist before selection. This clonotype is termed medium-sized (0.01 to 0.1%). What this receptor recognizes is not known. The sample holds no much larger clone one base away, and base qualities are not on file.

Preparation of the library involved 5' RACE. TCRdb lists the instrument as NextSeq 500. The TCR library protocol attached a unique molecular identifier to each TCR cDNA molecule to allow correction of PCR and sequencing errors. The original pipeline was this. TCR identification, UMI-based error correction and CDR3 extraction were performed with Decombinator tools. TCRs above a frequency of 2 per 1,000, corresponding to the top 1% of the tumor frequency distribution, were defined as expanded. Renyi diversity was calculated using the R vegan package after each repertoire was subsampled 100 times to 5,000 TCRs. To build CDR3 similarity networks, amino acid triplet string-kernel similarity was used, and CDR3s were connected when their pairwise similarity was above 0.82. The raw public reads went through TCRdb reprocessing: fastp at Q25, MiXCR clone calling, in-frame beta chains kept. Rows with one shared CDR3 protein collapse into an entry with the most common genes and DNA. TCRdb, not the authors, supplied the V and J calls. The sample table records about 5,000 distinct CDR3 sequences; roughly 2.9% of these occur just once. The ten most abundant clones make up around 24% of the sample.

Sequencing was performed on normal lung tissue next to the tumor, taken at surgery. Rearrangement joined TRBV6-5 to TRBJ2-1; the best D guess is TRBD2, with 5 bases matching. The clonotype was recovered from a male donor with early-stage non-small cell lung cancer. The CDR3 reads as follows: CASSYRENNEQFF. The DNA reads as follows: TGTGCCAGCAGTTACAGGGAGAACAATGAGCAGTTCTTC.